This is a list of T cell receptor beta chains from one sample in a study of blood T cell repertoires in COVID-19. This table comes from immunoSEQ multiplex PCR, and its TCRdb copy is limited to in-frame clones, with some not included. This repertoire shows 110,000 to 150,000 clones, 87% found once; its top ten account for around 11%. The sample was PBMCs or T cells enriched from blood (not recorded which). These receptors were collected from a man aged 60-69 years who had recovered from COVID-19. CDR3s include the opening cysteine and the closing phenylalanine or tryptophan. Fields, in order: CDR3 protein, CDR3 DNA, J gene, clone size, V gene, D gene. The D gene is left open where the match is weak. Expanded clones are given a class, and other clones once, few, many or no size at all.

CDR3aa: CASSLAGDDQPQHF; CDR3nt: TGTGCCAGCAGCTTAGCCGGGGATGATCAGCCCCAGCATTTT; j_gene: TRBJ1-5; abundance: -; v_gene: TRBV7-9; d_gene: -
CDR3aa: CASSQEASGVQETQYF; CDR3nt: TGTGCCAGCAGCCAAGAGGCGAGCGGGGTCCAAGAGACCCAGTACTTC; j_gene: TRBJ2-5; abundance: -; v_gene: TRBV4-2; d_gene: TRBD2
CDR3aa: CASRAGQGVNEKLFF; CDR3nt: TGTGCCAGCAGGGCCGGACAGGGGGTTAATGAAAAACTGTTTTTT; j_gene: TRBJ1-4; abundance: -; v_gene: TRBV7-6; d_gene: TRBD1
CDR3aa: CATSRAGQGSVYEQYF; CDR3nt: TGTGCCACCAGCAGAGCTGGACAGGGTAGCGTGTACGAGCAGTACTTC; j_gene: TRBJ2-7; abundance: -; v_gene: TRBV15; d_gene: TRBD1
CDR3aa: CASSLEQGPRYF; CDR3nt: TGCGCCAGCAGCTTGGAACAGGGGCCCCGGTACTTC; j_gene: TRBJ2-7; abundance: -; v_gene: TRBV5-1; d_gene: TRBD1
CDR3aa: CASSVIPGQGVNTGELFF; CDR3nt: TGTGCCAGCAGTGTGATTCCGGGACAGGGTGTGAACACCGGGGAGCTGTTTTTT; j_gene: TRBJ2-2; abundance: few; v_gene: TRBV2; d_gene: TRBD1
CDR3aa: CASSVPQGQGTEAFF; CDR3nt: TGCGCCAGCAGCGTACCACAGGGTCAAGGAACTGAAGCTTTCTTT; j_gene: TRBJ1-1; abundance: -; v_gene: TRBV5-1; d_gene: -
CDR3aa: CSVTTGYSNQPQHF; CDR3nt: TGCAGCGTCACGACAGGGTATAGCAATCAGCCCCAGCATTTT; j_gene: TRBJ1-5; abundance: -; v_gene: TRBV29-1; d_gene: TRBD1
CDR3aa: CASINRGNEQFF; CDR3nt: TGTGCCAGCATTAACAGGGGGAATGAGCAGTTCTTC; j_gene: TRBJ2-1; abundance: -; v_gene: TRBV6-5; d_gene: TRBD1
CDR3aa: CASSPTTGKNSPLHF; CDR3nt: TGTGCCAGCAGCCCTACGACAGGGAAAAATTCACCCCTCCACTTT; j_gene: TRBJ1-6; abundance: -; v_gene: TRBV7-8; d_gene: TRBD1
CDR3aa: CASSLSAGMTGELFF; CDR3nt: TGTGCCAGCAGCTTAAGTGCAGGGATGACCGGGGAGCTGTTTTTT; j_gene: TRBJ2-2; abundance: -; v_gene: TRBV7-3; d_gene: -
CDR3aa: CASSRSLAGDNEQFF; CDR3nt: TGTGCCAGCAGCCGGTCACTAGCGGGAGACAATGAGCAGTTCTTC; j_gene: TRBJ2-1; abundance: once; v_gene: TRBV3-1/TRBV3-2; d_gene: TRBD2
CDR3aa: CAWSVGTPVAGGELFF; CDR3nt: TGTGCCTGGAGTGTAGGGACACCCGTGGCGGGCGGGGAGCTGTTTTTT; j_gene: TRBJ2-2; abundance: -; v_gene: TRBV30; d_gene: -
CDR3aa: CSVQDTGGTSEQYF; CDR3nt: TGCAGCGTTCAAGACACAGGGGGTACTAGCGAGCAGTACTTC; j_gene: TRBJ2-7; abundance: -; v_gene: TRBV29-1; d_gene: TRBD1
CDR3aa: CASSLGWTSNEQFF; CDR3nt: TGCGCCAGCAGCTTGGGATGGACTAGCAATGAGCAGTTCTTC; j_gene: TRBJ2-1; abundance: -; v_gene: TRBV5-1; d_gene: TRBD2
CDR3aa: CASSWGQVKYNEQFF; CDR3nt: TGTGCCAGCAGTTGGGGACAGGTAAAATACAATGAGCAGTTCTTC; j_gene: TRBJ2-1; abundance: -; v_gene: TRBV28; d_gene: TRBD1
CDR3aa: CASSGGQGAETQYF; CDR3nt: TGTGCCAGCAGTGGCGGACAGGGGGCAGAGACCCAGTACTTC; j_gene: TRBJ2-5; abundance: -; v_gene: TRBV2; d_gene: TRBD1
CDR3aa: CASSTTRPRFVQPQHF; CDR3nt: TGTGCCAGTAGCACGACGAGACCGCGGTTCGTTCAGCCCCAGCATTTT; j_gene: TRBJ1-5; abundance: few; v_gene: TRBV19; d_gene: -
CDR3aa: CASSSAGGTGNTIYF; CDR3nt: TGTGCCAGCAGCTCGGCAGGGGGGACTGGAAACACCATATATTTT; j_gene: TRBJ1-3; abundance: -; v_gene: TRBV11-2; d_gene: TRBD1
CDR3aa: CASSQVDRFSGNTIYF; CDR3nt: TGTGCCAGCAGCCAAGTGGACAGGTTCTCTGGAAACACCATATATTTT; j_gene: TRBJ1-3; abundance: -; v_gene: TRBV4-2; d_gene: TRBD1
CDR3aa: CASSPGGWQGADEQYF; CDR3nt: TGTGCCAGCTCACCAGGTGGGTGGCAGGGGGCTGACGAGCAGTACTTC; j_gene: TRBJ2-7; abundance: -; v_gene: TRBV18; d_gene: TRBD1
CDR3aa: CASSQEALIPNEQFF; CDR3nt: TGTGCCAGCAGCCAAGAAGCGCTCATCCCCAATGAGCAGTTCTTC; j_gene: TRBJ2-1; abundance: -; v_gene: TRBV3-1/TRBV3-2; d_gene: -
CDR3aa: CASSLGWPQQTQYF; CDR3nt: TGTGCCAGCAGCTTGGGTTGGCCCCAACAGACCCAGTACTTC; j_gene: TRBJ2-5; abundance: -; v_gene: TRBV5-6; d_gene: -
CDR3aa: CASSRRTGTSTDTQYF; CDR3nt: TGTGCCAGCAGCCGACGGACAGGAACTAGCACAGATACGCAGTATTTT; j_gene: TRBJ2-3; abundance: -; v_gene: TRBV3-1/TRBV3-2; d_gene: TRBD1
CDR3aa: CASSYTAGSSYEQYF; CDR3nt: TGTGCCAGCAGTTACACTGCGGGTAGCTCCTACGAGCAGTACTTC; j_gene: TRBJ2-7; abundance: -; v_gene: TRBV6-2/TRBV6-3; d_gene: -
CDR3aa: CASSQGGKRELAKNIQYF; CDR3nt: TGCGCCAGCAGCCAGGGCGGGAAGCGGGAGTTAGCCAAAAACATTCAGTACTTC; j_gene: TRBJ2-4; abundance: few; v_gene: TRBV4-1; d_gene: TRBD2
CDR3aa: CASSRGGAAYEQYF; CDR3nt: TGTGCCAGCAGCCGCGGGGGAGCGGCCTACGAGCAGTACTTC; j_gene: TRBJ2-7; abundance: -; v_gene: TRBV28; d_gene: TRBD2
CDR3aa: CASSPLTGKNTEAFF; CDR3nt: TGCGCCAGCAGTCCGTTGACAGGAAAGAACACTGAAGCTTTCTTT; j_gene: TRBJ1-1; abundance: -; v_gene: TRBV23-1; d_gene: -
CDR3aa: CASSTTGGAETQYF; CDR3nt: TGTGCCAGCAGTACTACAGGGGGCGCAGAGACCCAGTACTTC; j_gene: TRBJ2-5; abundance: -; v_gene: TRBV5-4; d_gene: TRBD1
CDR3aa: CASSMGQDGDIQYF; CDR3nt: TGTGCCAGCAGCATGGGACAGGATGGGGACATTCAGTACTTC; j_gene: TRBJ2-4; abundance: -; v_gene: TRBV7-9; d_gene: TRBD1
CDR3aa: CASSFGTGINTGELFF; CDR3nt: TGCGCCAGCAGCTTTGGGACAGGAATAAACACCGGGGAGCTGTTTTTT; j_gene: TRBJ2-2; abundance: few; v_gene: TRBV5-1; d_gene: TRBD1
CDR3aa: CASSLQGLNSPLHF; CDR3nt: TGTGCCAGCAGTTTACAGGGGTTGAATTCACCCCTCCACTTT; j_gene: TRBJ1-6; abundance: -; v_gene: TRBV27; d_gene: -
CDR3aa: CATAGDSHQPQHF; CDR3nt: TGTGCCACCGCCGGGGACAGCCATCAGCCCCAGCATTTT; j_gene: TRBJ1-5; abundance: -; v_gene: TRBV2; d_gene: TRBD1
CDR3aa: CAWSAGRGEKLFF; CDR3nt: TGTGCCTGGAGTGCGGGCAGGGGAGAAAAACTGTTTTTT; j_gene: TRBJ1-4; abundance: few; v_gene: TRBV30; d_gene: -
CDR3aa: CASSSTGTSGRNEQFF; CDR3nt: TGTGCCAGCAGCTCGACCGGGACTAGCGGGAGGAATGAGCAGTTCTTC; j_gene: TRBJ2-1; abundance: -; v_gene: TRBV9; d_gene: TRBD2
CDR3aa: CASSYLGTGPSPLHF; CDR3nt: TGTGCCAGCAGTTACCTCGGGACAGGGCCTTCACCCCTCCACTTT; j_gene: TRBJ1-6; abundance: once; v_gene: TRBV6-5; d_gene: TRBD1
CDR3aa: CASNQGQPNYGYTF; CDR3nt: TGTGCCAGTAACCAGGGACAGCCCAACTATGGCTACACCTTC; j_gene: TRBJ1-2; abundance: -; v_gene: TRBV19; d_gene: TRBD1
CDR3aa: CSVVDVYEQYF; CDR3nt: TGCAGCGTTGTAGACGTATACGAGCAGTACTTC; j_gene: TRBJ2-7; abundance: -; v_gene: TRBV29-1; d_gene: -
CDR3aa: CASSPTGQGAQGTEAFF; CDR3nt: TGTGCCAGCAGCCCGACTGGACAGGGGGCGCAGGGAACTGAAGCTTTCTTT; j_gene: TRBJ1-1; abundance: -; v_gene: TRBV3-1/TRBV3-2; d_gene: TRBD1
CDR3aa: CASSDQGRQPQHF; CDR3nt: TGTGCCAGCAGCGACCAGGGGCGTCAGCCCCAGCATTTT; j_gene: TRBJ1-5; abundance: few; v_gene: TRBV2; d_gene: -
CDR3aa: CASSTRDSSNQPQHF; CDR3nt: TGTGCCAGCAGTACCCGGGACAGTAGCAATCAGCCCCAGCATTTT; j_gene: TRBJ1-5; abundance: -; v_gene: TRBV6-2/TRBV6-3; d_gene: TRBD1
CDR3aa: CASSLFGYTDTQYF; CDR3nt: TGTGCCAGCAGCTTATTCGGGTATACAGATACGCAGTATTTT; j_gene: TRBJ2-3; abundance: -; v_gene: TRBV7-8; d_gene: -
CDR3aa: CASSGREGHGEQFF; CDR3nt: TGTGCCAGCAGTGGACGGGAGGGCCACGGTGAGCAGTTCTTC; j_gene: TRBJ2-1; abundance: -; v_gene: TRBV6-4; d_gene: TRBD2
CDR3aa: CASTGTGHAFF; CDR3nt: TGTGCCAGCACCGGGACAGGTCACGCTTTCTTT; j_gene: TRBJ1-1; abundance: -; v_gene: TRBV2; d_gene: TRBD1
CDR3aa: CASSLLASTPNTEAFF; CDR3nt: TGCGCCAGCAGCTTGTTAGCGAGCACACCGAACACTGAAGCTTTCTTT; j_gene: TRBJ1-1; abundance: -; v_gene: TRBV5-1; d_gene: -
CDR3aa: CASSLRGYTEAFF; CDR3nt: TGTGCCAGCAGCCTAAGGGGATACACTGAAGCTTTCTTT; j_gene: TRBJ1-1; abundance: -; v_gene: TRBV5-6; d_gene: -